These 11 T cell receptor beta chains originate from one sample sequenced in a study of blood T cells in healthy people across ages. A second roughly 6 to 12 cycle PCR used barcoded and J-beta primers. Each CDR3 protein gets one entry after TCRdb re-called the 5' RACE reads with MiXCR. The data contain approximately 780,000 distinct CDR3 sequences, roughly 25% of them singletons. The data also belong to a second study, concerning T cells of mothers and their children.

Material: blood. The receptors derive from a boy aged 5-17 years in good health.

This clonotype was seen a few times. The gene calls are TRBV5-1 and TRBJ1-2; maybe TRBD1 (5 bases). This CDR3 has 14 residues. CDR1 is SGHRS and CDR2 is YFSETQ in the germline V gene. The V gene lost 0 bases and the J gene lost 4 bases, with 10 bases spanning the gap. CDR3 amino acids: CASSLAERGYGYTF. Here the CDR3 DNA reads TGCGCCAGCAGCTTGGCGGAGAGGGGCTATGGCTACACCTTC.

This rearrangement joins TRBV6-6 to TRBJ1-4; TRBD1 might be the D (6 bases). This CDR3 region has 15 residues. V was pared by 0 bases and J by 8 bases, with 13 bases between. Germline CDR1 reads MNHNY; CDR2 reads SVGAGI (reference sequence). CDR3 loop: CASSYSGQYQEKLFF. As DNA, the CDR3 is TGTGCCAGCAGTTACTCTGGACAGTATCAGGAAAAACTGTTTTTT.

The gene calls are TRBV6-1 and TRBJ2-5, with 10 bases aligning to TRBD2. Matching the DNA end better, TRBJ2-1 makes the J call doubtful. Germline V CDR1 and CDR2: MNHNS, SASEGT. This CDR3 has 19 residues. In nucleotides, the CDR3 is TGTGCCAGCAGCATAATAGCGGGGGGCGGCGCGATGGGGGGCAATGAGCAGTTCTTC. The encoded protein is CASSIIAGGGAMGGNEQFF.

This rearrangement joins TRBV28 to TRBJ2-5, with a possible D match to TRBD2 (6 bases). The J call is uncertain, as TRBJ2-7 better fits the DNA end. This CDR3 comprises 12 residues. Germline CDR1 reads MDHEN; CDR2 reads SYDVKM. Here the CDR3 reads CASGTEGSEQYF. DNA of the CDR3: TGTGCCAGCGGGACGGAGGGGTCCGAGCAGTACTTC.

This clonotype was counted only a few times. With a much larger clone just one base away, this may be a read error. The chain uses TRBV7-2 and TRBJ2-3; D ambiguous. The CDR3 runs 13 residues. Trimming took off 5 bases at V and 0 bases at J, with 6 bases between the two ends. Germline-derived CDR1 and CDR2 are SGHTA and FQGNSA. CDR3 DNA: TGTGCCAGCAGCCCATACAGCACAGATACGCAGTATTTT. Translation: CASSPYSTDTQYF. The full variable domain, with the rest looked up from reference TRBV7-2 and TRBJ2-3, is GAGVSQSPSNKVTEKGKDVELRCDPISGHTALYWYRQSLGQGLEFLIYFQGNSAPDKSGLPSDRFSAERTGGSVSTLTIQRTQQEDSAVYLCASSPYSTDTQYFGPGTRLTVL.

In this sample, this clonotype turned up once. The V call is TRBV7-3, the J call TRBJ2-1, with D possibly called TRBD1 or TRBD2 (7 bases each). The CDR3 is made up of 16 amino acids. V was cut by 4 bases and J by 0 bases, with 13 bases left in between. Germline CDR1 reads SGHTA; CDR2 reads FQGTGA. CDR3 sequence (DNA): TGTGCCAGCAGCTCAGGGGGGGGCCACTCCTACAATGAGCAGTTCTTC. Its protein product is CASSSGGGHSYNEQFF.

This clonotype was found a few times. The rearrangement joins TRBV29-1 to TRBJ2-5; 8 bases are shared with TRBD2. The V and J ends lost 3 bases and 5 bases, in that order; junction bases with no gene match: 8. The CDR3 has 14 residues. CDR1 SQVTM and CDR2 ANQGSEA come from the germline V gene. The CDR3 nucleotides are TGCAGCGTTGATTCAGCGGGGGTAGTGGAGACCCAGTACTTC. Translation gives CSVDSAGVVETQYF.

This clonotype turned up a few times. The chain joins TRBV28 to TRBJ2-3; 8 bases fit TRBD2. The germline CDR1 and CDR2 sequences are MDHEN and SYDVKM. V gave up 5 bases and J gave up 3 bases; unmatched junction bases: 10. There are 16 residues in the CDR3. The CDR3 bases are TGTGCCAGCAGTCGGGGAGCGGGGGAGATAACAGATACGCAGTATTTT. Translated, it gives CASSRGAGEITDTQYF.

This clonotype has more than one count but fewer than ten. The chain is built from TRBV9 and TRBJ2-5; no clear D. V was shortened by 0 bases and J by 8 bases, with 14 bases between the two germline ends. Germline CDR1 reads SGDLS; CDR2 reads YYNGEE. This CDR3 spans 14 amino acids. The CDR3 loop reads CASSVDNGKGTQYF. DNA for the CDR3: TGTGCCAGCAGCGTAGATAACGGCAAGGGTACCCAGTACTTC.

This sequence joins TRBV12-3 or TRBV12-4 and TRBJ2-4; 8 nucleotides match TRBD2. The CDR3 contains 14 residues. V was clipped by 6 bases and J by 7 bases; unmatched bases: 8. The CDR3 reads CASRIAGPRNIQYF. In nucleotides, the CDR3 is TGTGCCAGCAGAATAGCGGGGCCGAGGAACATTCAGTACTTC.

The gene calls are TRBV20-1 and TRBJ2-3; 11 nucleotides agree with TRBD2. V was clipped by 0 bases and J by 6 bases; unmatched bases: 11. From germline, CDR1 is DFQATT and CDR2 SNEGSKA (reference sequence). CDR3 length: 17 amino acids. The CDR3 loop reads CSARDPAGSGGADTQYF. CDR3 DNA: TGCAGTGCTAGAGATCCCGCGGGTAGCGGGGGGGCGGATACGCAGTATTTT.